This record covers a single T cell receptor beta chain. Enrolled through a virtual design, the participants were between roughly 18 and 95 years of age and came from about two dozen US areas. This record belongs to a study of blood T cell repertoires in COVID-19. Libraries were prepared by immunoSEQ multiplex PCR; TCRdb keeps only in-frame clonotypes and omits some of them. The table lists approximately 340,000 clones, about nine tenths of them singletons. In germline, CDR1 is SGHAT, CDR2 FQNNGV. The CDR3 spans 14 residues. Trimming cost V 2 bases and J 5 bases; bases outside gene matches: 3. The chain has TRBV11-2 and TRBJ1-1; TRBD1 matches 9 bases. The source is a woman aged 40 to 50 who had been exposed to COVID-19. Sequenced material: PBMCs or T cells enriched from blood (not recorded which). The CDR3 nucleotides read TGTGCCAGCAGCTTATACAGGGGGCATACTGAAGCTTTCTTT. Translating it yields CASSLYRGHTEAFF.